This entry lists 3 T cell receptor beta chains sequenced from one sample in a study of cytomegalovirus exposure and HLA in healthy donors. Sequenced by immunoSEQ multiplex PCR; TCRdb stores in-frame clones only, minus some. The top ten hold around 1.4% of the sample, which has more than 110,000 clones, about four fifths seen once. Sample: PBMCs. These receptors originate from a young woman in good health and CMV-seronegative.

This chain joins TRBV5-1 and TRBJ1-2; D is undetermined. This CDR3 contains 15 residues. V lost 1 base and J lost 3, with 13 bases in between. Germline lookup yields CDR1 SGHRS and CDR2 YFSETQ. The CDR3: CASSLTSEHYYGYTF. The CDR3 DNA follows: TGCGCCAGCAGCTTGACCAGCGAACATTACTATGGCTACACCTTC. The whole variable domain, filled in from reference TRBV5-1 and TRBJ1-2, reads KAGVTQTPRYLIKTRGQQVTLSCSPISGHRSVSWYQQTPGQGLQFLFEYFSETQRNKGNFPGRFSGRQFSNSRSEMNVSTLELGDSALYLCASSLTSEHYYGYTFGSGTRLTVV.

The CDR3 protein is CASSYLASNTEAFF. The CDR3 DNA reads as TGTGCCAGCAGTTACTTAGCCAGCAACACTGAAGCTTTCTTT. V gene TRBV6-5 combines with J gene TRBJ1-1; no clear D gene. This CDR3 is built from 14 residues. CDR1 and CDR2 from the germline V gene are MNHEY and SVGAGI. Trimming took 1 base from V and 2 from J, leaving 8 bases between them.

The J gene is TRBJ1-4, the V gene TRBV7-8; D gene ambiguous. The CDR3 runs 15 residues. In germline, CDR1 is SGHVS, CDR2 FQNEAQ. The ends were cut back, 5 bases at V and 3 bases at J, with 13 bases in the middle. The CDR3 loop reads CASSLRRQSNEKLFF. DNA for the CDR3: TGTGCCAGCAGCCTACGGAGGCAATCTAATGAAAAACTGTTTTTT.